Presented here are 13 T cell receptor beta chains from one specimen sequenced in a study of T-cell reconstitution after alpha-beta-depleted transplantation in children. The TCRbeta library incorporated unique molecular identifiers. Via MiXCR, TCRdb re-called the PCR reads, giving one row per CDR3 protein. The data hold 640,000 or so distinct CDR3 sequences, with approximately 17% observed a single time. The input for sequencing was PBMCs from the stem cell graft donor, taken from the stem cell graft. All receptors come from a human donor who donated a stem cell graft to a child with acute myeloid leukemia.

This clonotype has a count of ten or more. V gene TRBV10-3 combines with J gene TRBJ2-7, with D tentatively TRBD1 (5 bases). Per germline, CDR1 ENHRY and CDR2 SYGVKD. CDR3 length equals 13 residues. Trimming shortened V by 7 bases and J by 2 bases, and 12 bases separated the two germline ends. DNA of the CDR3: TGTGCCATCAAGGCAGGGATAGCCTACGAGCAGTACTTC. Residues: CAIKAGIAYEQYF.

The table lists this clonotype with many counts. This chain uses TRBV10-3 with TRBJ1-5; no clear D. The CDR3 loop spans 15 amino acids. Germline CDR1 and CDR2: ENHRY and SYGVKD. Trimming shortened V by 0 bases and J by 5 bases, and 11 bases separated the two germline ends. CDR3 residues: CAISESSVGYQPQHF. CDR3 in DNA: TGTGCCATCAGTGAGTCGAGTGTGGGGTATCAGCCCCAGCATTTT.

This clonotype was observed at least ten times. V and J are TRBV20-1 and TRBJ1-2; D perhaps matches TRBD1 (5 bases). Per the germline V gene, CDR1 is DFQATT and CDR2 is SNEGSKA (reference sequence). The CDR3 has 13 residues. With 1 base removed from V and 8 bases from J, the gap between germline ends came to 14 bases. The CDR3 is CSARAGGEGGYTF. As DNA, the CDR3 is TGCAGTGCTAGAGCTGGCGGGGAGGGGGGCTACACCTTC.

CDR3 DNA: TGTGCCAGCAGCAAAGACGCAAGGGCCTATAATGGGCAAGAGACCCAGTACTTC. Translation gives CASSKDARAYNGQETQYF. The chain links TRBV21-1 to TRBJ2-5; TRBD2 is taken as the D call from the table, unchecked against the DNA. TRBV21-1 is termed a pseudogene. The CDR3 is 18 residues long.

This clonotype has a count of ten or more. DNA of the CDR3: TGTGCCAGCAGTTTAAGGTGGTCAGGGGGAGACACTGAAGCTTTCTTT. As protein: CASSLRWSGGDTEAFF. J is TRBJ1-1 and V is TRBV12-3 or TRBV12-4; TRBD1 aligns across 7 bases. V shed 2 bases, J shed 3 bases, and the junction held 9 bases outside the gene matches. The CDR3 is made up of 16 amino acids.

This clonotype was counted many times. The CDR3 here is CSAWSGTGGLNIQYF. CDR3 DNA sequence: TGCAGTGCTTGGTCCGGGACAGGGGGCTTAAACATTCAGTACTTC. The gene calls are TRBV20-1 and TRBJ2-4, with TRBD1 matching over 12 bases. This CDR3 is 15 amino acids long. Germline V gives CDR1 DFQATT, CDR2 SNEGSKA (reference sequence). With V trimmed by 5 bases and J by 6 bases, 8 bases remained unmatched.

This clonotype appeared a few times. The V call is TRBV12-3 or TRBV12-4, the J call TRBJ2-1, with D perhaps TRBD2 (5 bases). Between the trimmed V and J ends, which lost 6 bases and 8 bases, there was a span of 17 bases. CDR3 size: 14 residues. The CDR3 nucleotides read TGTGCCAGCAGGGAGAGGACTGAGGTGGATGAGCAGTTCTTC. Protein product: CASRERTEVDEQFF.

This clonotype was found many times. The chain employs TRBV7-2 and TRBJ1-1; no clear D. This CDR3 has 11 residues. Looked up from germline, CDR1 is SGHTA and CDR2 is FQGNSA. V dropped 1 base and J dropped 11 bases, with 8 bases sitting between them. The CDR3 sequence is CASSLEDGAFF. The CDR3 coding sequence is TGTGCCAGCAGCTTAGAGGACGGGGCTTTCTTT.

This clonotype has just a few counts. CDR3 residues: CASSLGGVEEQFF. DNA for the CDR3: TGTGCCAGCAGCTTAGGCGGGGTAGAGGAGCAGTTCTTC. The chain recombines TRBV11-2 with TRBJ2-1; D possibly corresponds to TRBD2 (6 bases). V was shortened by 1 base and J by 10 bases, with 11 bases between the two germline ends. Germline lookup yields CDR1 SGHAT and CDR2 FQNNGV. The CDR3 contains 13 residues.

As to this clonotype: Compared with germline, one end of the junction differs, possibly owing to a read error. The V gene is TRBV12-3 or TRBV12-4, the J gene TRBJ1-1; D might be TRBD1 (5 bases). CDR3 size: 13 residues. Here the CDR3 reads CTSSPDSRTEAFF. DNA for the CDR3: TGTACCAGCAGCCCAGACAGCCGCACTGAAGCTTTCTTT.

The V gene is TRBV7-2, the J gene TRBJ1-1; D is possibly TRBD1 (5 bases). V lost 0 bases to trimming and J lost 11 bases, with 10 bases between them. Germline CDR1 reads SGHTA; CDR2 reads FQGNSA. This CDR3 is 12 amino acids long. DNA for the CDR3: TGTGCCAGCAGCTTAGCGTCAGGGACGGCTTTCTTT. Its protein product is CASSLASGTAFF. The full variable domain, its missing parts supplied by reference TRBV7-2 and TRBJ1-1, is GAGVSQSPSNKVTEKGKDVELRCDPISGHTALYWYRQSLGQGLEFLIYFQGNSAPDKSGLPSDRFSAERTGGSVSTLTIQRTQQEDSAVYLCASSLASGTAFFGQGTRLTVV.

Many counts were recorded for this clonotype. The chain links TRBV6-1 to TRBJ2-1; possible D gene TRBD1, 6 bases. Trimming took off 6 bases at V and 8 bases at J, with 20 bases between the two ends. The CDR3 is 15 amino acids. Germline values: CDR1 MNHNS, CDR2 SASEGT. The CDR3 nucleotides read TGTGCCAGCAGGACTCAGGGGCTGGGTAGCTATGAGCAGTTCTTC. It codes for CASRTQGLGSYEQFF.

This chain's CDR3 is CASSLTGEWVRNTEAFF. CDR3 sequence (DNA): TGTGCCAGCAGCTTAACCGGGGAGTGGGTCAGGAACACTGAAGCTTTCTTT. V gene TRBV7-2 combines with J gene TRBJ1-1; D is unclear. V lost 2 bases, J lost 1 base, and 17 bases lay in between. Germline lookup yields CDR1 SGHTA and CDR2 FQGNSA. The CDR3 has 17 residues.